The 32 T cell receptor beta chains listed next were all sequenced from one sample in a study of T-cell reconstitution after alpha-beta-depleted transplantation in children. As it was prepared, the TCRbeta library received unique molecular identifiers. MiXCR was run by TCRdb on the PCR reads, yielding one entry per CDR3 protein. Of about 130,000 distinct CDR3 sequences listed, around a tenth are singletons. The material sequenced was PBMCs, mostly from graft donor cells, taken 180 days after TCRalphabeta/CD19-depleted stem cell transplant. These receptors all stem from a girl under two years old who had a stem cell transplant for combined immunodeficiency, so the T cells may come from the graft donor.

This chain uses TRBV10-3 with TRBJ2-7, with 9 bases fitting TRBD1. The CDR3 is made up of 16 amino acids. After removal of 5 bases from V and 7 bases from J, the junction contained 15 bases not matched to a gene. CDR1 is ENHRY, CDR2 SYGVKD, per germline. CDR3 sequence: CAISKKIPGTGQEQYF. The CDR3 bases are TGTGCCATCAGTAAAAAAATCCCCGGGACAGGGCAAGAGCAGTACTTC.

This chain connects TRBV7-9 to TRBJ2-1; no definite D call. V lost 5 bases to trimming and J lost 5 bases, with 4 bases between them. The CDR3 loop spans 11 amino acids. CDR1 and CDR2 (germline): SEHNR, FQNEAQ (reference sequence). CDR3 amino acids: CASSVNNEQFF. CDR3 sequence (DNA): TGTGCCAGCAGCGTAAACAATGAGCAGTTCTTC.

This clonotype was counted ten times or more. The rearrangement joins TRBV2 to TRBJ2-7, with D possibly matching TRBD1 (6 bases). The germline CDR1 and CDR2 sequences are SNHLY and FYNNEI. The ends were cut back, 3 bases at V and 6 bases at J, with 9 bases in the middle. The CDR3 contains 12 residues. DNA for the CDR3: TGTGCCAGCAGTGAGGGGGCGGCCGAGCAGTACTTC. Translated, it gives CASSEGAAEQYF.

The chain is built from TRBV12-3 or TRBV12-4 and TRBJ2-7; D might be TRBD1 (6 bases). The CDR3 contains 14 residues. Trimming pared 3 bases from V and 2 bases from J, leaving 11 bases between. For the CDR3, the DNA is TGTGCCAGCAGTTTGGGACAAAGTGCCTACGAGCAGTACTTC. This translates into CASSLGQSAYEQYF.

The table lists this clonotype with a few counts. This sequence joins TRBV28 and TRBJ1-3, with unresolved D. V dropped 11 bases and J dropped 5 bases, with 25 bases sitting between them. This CDR3 has 16 residues. CDR1 and CDR2 (germline): MDHEN, SYDVKM. For the CDR3, the DNA is TGTGCCGCCAGCACAAGATTTCCGGGTCGTCGAAACACCATATATTTT. This translates into CAASTRFPGRRNTIYF. The full variable domain, its missing parts supplied by reference TRBV28 and TRBJ1-3, is DVKVTQSSRYLVKRTGEKVFLECVQDMDHENMFWYRQDPGLGLRLIYFSYDVKMKEKGDIPEGYSVSREKKERFSLILESASTNQTSMYLCAASTRFPGRRNTIYFGEGSWLTVV.

This clonotype was seen ten or more times. This chain joins TRBV5-1 and TRBJ2-1, with TRBD2 identical over 8 bases. The CDR3 contains 15 residues. Trimming at V came to 4 bases and at J to 4 bases, leaving 7 bases not matched to a gene. In germline, CDR1 is SGHRS, CDR2 YFSETQ. The CDR3 protein is CASSPGLASYNEQFF. For the CDR3, the DNA is TGCGCCAGCAGCCCCGGACTAGCATCGTACAATGAGCAGTTCTTC.

This clonotype occurred a few times. CDR3 sequence (DNA): TGTGCCACCAGTGGCAGGACCAACACAGATACGCAGTATTTT. Its translation: CATSGRTNTDTQYF. The chain uses TRBV24-1 and TRBJ2-3, with no clear D. Germline values: CDR1 KGHDR, CDR2 SFDVKD. The CDR3 is made up of 14 amino acids. Trimming took off 5 bases at V and 2 bases at J, with 10 bases between the two ends.

This clonotype showed up just a few times. The chain employs TRBV15 and TRBJ2-7; no firm D call. This CDR3 has 13 residues. Germline loops: CDR1 LNHNV, CDR2 YYDKDF (reference sequence). V was clipped by 1 base and J by 4 bases, with 8 bases between them. In DNA, the CDR3 is TGTGCCACCAGCAGAGTACATTTATACGAGCAGTACTTC. It encodes CATSRVHLYEQYF. Full variable domain (outside the CDR3, taken from reference TRBV15 and TRBJ2-7): DAMVIQNPRYQVTQFGKPVTLSCSQTLNHNVMYWYQQKSSQAPKLLFHYYDKDFNNEADTPDNFQSRRPNTSFCFLDIRSPGLGDTAMYLCATSRVHLYEQYFGPGTRLTVT.

The chain carries TRBV12-3 or TRBV12-4 and TRBJ2-5, with a possible D match to TRBD1 (5 bases). V lost 0 bases and J 2 bases, leaving 10 bases between the germline ends. The CDR3 consists of 15 residues. CDR3 loop: CASSLAARAQETQYF. The CDR3 nucleotides are TGTGCCAGCAGTTTAGCGGCCAGGGCTCAAGAGACCCAGTACTTC.

The CDR3 DNA reads as TGTGCCAGCAGTGAATGGGACGAGCAGTACTTC. Translation: CASSEWDEQYF. The genes are TRBV2 and TRBJ2-7; D ambiguous. The germline gives CDR1 SNHLY, CDR2 FYNNEI. V dropped 2 bases and J dropped 5 bases, with 4 bases sitting between them. The CDR3 is 11 residues long.

In its sample, this clonotype was seen a few times. This chain links TRBV29-1 with TRBJ2-3; TRBD1 matches 9 bases. V trimming: 6 bases; J trimming: 6 bases; junction bases outside the gene matches: 7. Germline V gives CDR1 SQVTM, CDR2 ANQGSEA. The CDR3 loop spans 13 amino acids. CDR3 region: CSVPQGAPDTQYF. The CDR3 nucleotides are TGCAGCGTCCCACAGGGGGCGCCGGATACGCAGTATTTT.

In its sample, this clonotype was seen a few times. The chain combines TRBV2 with TRBJ2-6; 11 bases agree with TRBD2. The junction had 7 bases not matched to a gene; V was cut back by 9 bases and J by 0 bases. This CDR3 has 17 residues. CDR1 is SNHLY and CDR2 is FYNNEI in the germline V gene. This chain's CDR3 is CARASTSGVSGANVLTF. CDR3 nucleotides: TGTGCCAGGGCATCGACTAGCGGGGTCTCTGGGGCCAACGTCCTGACTTTC.

The chain combines TRBV10-3 with TRBJ2-7; unclear D gene. The CDR3 spans 13 residues. V was trimmed by 3 bases and J by 1 base, leaving 7 bases between them. Germline values: CDR1 ENHRY, CDR2 SYGVKD. CDR3 sequence reads: CAISDKGSYEQYF. CDR3 DNA sequence: TGTGCCATCAGTGATAAGGGATCCTACGAGCAGTACTTC.

This clonotype was found a few times. The genes are TRBV5-1 and TRBJ2-5, with 11 nucleotides matching TRBD2. Trimming took 0 bases from V and 1 from J; bases not matched to a gene: 8. From germline, CDR1 is SGHRS and CDR2 YFSETQ. The CDR3 runs to 18 residues. The CDR3 sequence is CASSLVGPGTSGQETQYF. CDR3 sequence (DNA): TGCGCCAGCAGCTTGGTGGGCCCCGGGACTAGCGGCCAAGAGACCCAGTACTTC. Together with reference TRBV5-1 and TRBJ2-5, the CDR3 gives the full variable domain: KAGVTQTPRYLIKTRGQQVTLSCSPISGHRSVSWYQQTPGQGLQFLFEYFSETQRNKGNFPGRFSGRQFSNSRSEMNVSTLELGDSALYLCASSLVGPGTSGQETQYFGPGTRLLVL.

In this sample, this clonotype turned up a few times. The chain combines TRBV7-2 with TRBJ2-7; 7 bases map to TRBD2. Germline V CDR1 and CDR2: SGHTA, FQGNSA. CDR3 length: 14 amino acids. V shed 5 bases and J 9 bases; nucleotides not matched to a gene: 13. Written as DNA, the CDR3 is TGTGCCAGCAGCCCCGGGGGGAGTGTTACGAGGCAGTACTTC. The encoded protein is CASSPGGSVTRQYF.

The chain joins TRBV10-2 to TRBJ2-3; D remains ambiguous. The CDR3 totals 14 residues. The germline CDR1 and CDR2 sequences are WSHSY and SAAADI. V gave up 4 bases and J gave up 3 bases, with 11 bases separating them. In DNA, the CDR3 is TGCGCCAGCAGTGCCAGAGAAGAGACAGATACGCAGTATTTT. The encoded protein is CASSAREETDTQYF.

This clonotype was seen ten or more times. The chain is built from TRBV27 and TRBJ2-6; tentatively, D is TRBD1 (6 bases). The CDR3 has 17 amino acids. Germline V gene lookup returns CDR1 MNHEY and CDR2 SMNVEV (reference sequence). V was pared by 6 bases and J by 0 bases, with 15 bases between. The CDR3 sequence is CASSDTGLSSGANVLTF. For the CDR3, the DNA is TGTGCCAGCAGCGATACAGGGTTAAGCTCTGGGGCCAACGTCCTGACTTTC. The variable domain in full, with the rest retrieved from reference TRBV27 and TRBJ2-6, is EAQVTQNPRYLITVTGKKLTVTCSQNMNHEYMSWYRQDPGLGLRQIYYSMNVEVTDKGDVPEGYKVSRKEKRNFPLILESPSPNQTSLYFCASSDTGLSSGANVLTFGAGSRLTVL.

This clonotype showed up many times. The genes are TRBV29-1 and TRBJ2-5, with D perhaps matching TRBD2 (6 bases). Germline loops: CDR1 SQVTM, CDR2 ANQGSEA. This CDR3 region has 14 residues. Trimming removed 4 bases at V and 0 bases at J, with 12 bases between. CDR3 in DNA: TGCAGCGTTGGGAGGGAGATGTACCAAGAGACCCAGTACTTC. Amino acid sequence: CSVGREMYQETQYF. The full variable domain, its missing parts supplied by reference TRBV29-1 and TRBJ2-5, is SAVISQKPSRDICQRGTSLTIQCQVDSQVTMMFWYRQQPGQSLTLIATANQGSEATYESGFVIDKFPISRPNLTFSTLTVSNMSPEDSSIYLCSVGREMYQETQYFGPGTRLLVL.

This clonotype has more than one count but fewer than ten. The rearrangement uses TRBV29-1 and TRBJ1-1, with 9 positions matching TRBD1. The CDR3 is 14 residues long. J was trimmed by 5 bases and V by 5 bases; bases with no gene match: 9. Germline values: CDR1 SQVTM, CDR2 ANQGSEA. Here the CDR3 reads CSVTGQGWKTEAFF. The CDR3 DNA follows: TGCAGCGTTACCGGACAGGGGTGGAAGACTGAAGCTTTCTTT.

The DNA of the CDR3 is TGCGCCAGCAGCCGCACCGGGACAGGGGACTACGAGCAGTACTTC. Translating gives CASSRTGTGDYEQYF. This rearrangement joins TRBV4-3 to TRBJ2-7; 10 bases are shared with TRBD1. The V gene's germline CDR1 is LGHNA and CDR2 YSLEER. V lost 4 bases to trimming and J lost 3 bases; unmatched junction nucleotides: 6. The CDR3 length is 15 residues.

The chain uses TRBV20-1 and TRBJ2-3, with TRBD1 as a possible D gene (5 bases). CDR3 length equals 15 residues. Germline CDR1 is DFQATT and CDR2 is SNEGSKA (reference sequence). V was cut by 1 base and J by 1 base, with 12 bases left in between. DNA for the CDR3: TGCAGTGCTAGAGTGTTAGTAGGGGGCACAGATACGCAGTATTTT. It translates to CSARVLVGGTDTQYF.

V gene TRBV27 combines with J gene TRBJ2-3, with D tentatively TRBD1 or TRBD2 (5 bases each). The CDR3 loop spans 14 amino acids. V lost 5 bases to trimming and J lost 6 bases, with 15 bases between them. CDR1 MNHEY and CDR2 SMNVEV come from the germline V gene (reference sequence). Here the CDR3 reads CASSTGPGTDTQYF. The CDR3 nucleotides are TGTGCCAGCAGTACCGGGCCGGGGACCGATACGCAGTATTTT.

There are a few counts of this clonotype. The chain couples TRBV25-1 to TRBJ2-1, with D possibly matching TRBD1 (6 bases). CDR1 and CDR2 from the germline V gene are MGHDK and SYGVNS. Trimming pared 3 bases from V and 0 bases from J, leaving 12 bases between. The CDR3 is 16 amino acids. For the CDR3, the DNA is TGTGCCAGCAGTGAGGCAGGGGCGAGCTCCTACAATGAGCAGTTCTTC. It is translated as CASSEAGASSYNEQFF.

A few counts support this clonotype. J is TRBJ2-2 and V is TRBV4-2, with D tentatively TRBD1 or TRBD2 (5 bases each). CDR1 is LGHNA, CDR2 YNFKEQ, per germline. Trimming cost V 4 bases and J 7 bases, with 16 bases left between them. This CDR3 spans 15 amino acids. The CDR3 sequence: CASSLKLARGGELFF. CDR3 bases: TGTGCCAGCAGCCTCAAACTGGCGAGGGGCGGGGAGCTGTTTTTT.

The chain has TRBV14 and TRBJ2-3, with D hard to call. Germline V gives CDR1 SGHDN, CDR2 FVKESK. V lost 2 bases to trimming and J lost 1 base, with 13 bases between them. The CDR3 totals 16 residues. CDR3 coding DNA: TGTGCCAGCAGCCAATTTCCTCGCGGACGCACAGATACGCAGTATTTT. Its protein product is CASSQFPRGRTDTQYF.

This clonotype was seen repeatedly, ten times or more. The J gene is TRBJ1-1, the V gene TRBV19, with 8 bases lining up with TRBD1. The germline V gene has CDR1 LNHDA and CDR2 SQIVND (reference sequence). V shed 3 bases, J shed 5 bases, and the junction held 5 bases outside the gene matches. The CDR3 has 14 amino acids. The CDR3 region has the DNA TGTGCCAGTAGTATTGGACAGGGTATAACTGAAGCTTTCTTT. Its protein product is CASSIGQGITEAFF.

This clonotype was detected a few times. The chain links TRBV6-5 to TRBJ2-2; perhaps TRBD2 as D (7 bases). Per germline, CDR1 MNHEY and CDR2 SVGAGI. This CDR3 region has 17 residues. V gave up 2 bases and J gave up 4 bases, with 17 bases separating them. For the CDR3, the DNA is TGTGCCAGCAGTTACCATCAGTGGGAGGGGGGCACCGGGGAGCTGTTTTTT. Protein: CASSYHQWEGGTGELFF.

About this clonotype: One end of the junction varies from germline; a read error may be responsible. The V and J genes are TRBV5-1 and TRBJ1-1; D call uncertain. There are 13 residues in the CDR3. Germline-derived CDR1 and CDR2 are SGHRS and YFSETQ. The CDR3 reads CASTLRTNTEAFF. CDR3 in DNA: TGCGCCAGCACCTTGCGGACGAACACTGAAGCTTTCTTT.

The rearrangement joins TRBV7-8 to TRBJ2-2; 9 bases are a match to TRBD2. Germline V gene data show CDR1 as SGHVS and CDR2 as FQNEAQ. This CDR3 region has 16 residues. The V gene end was trimmed by 2 bases and the J gene end by 3 bases; junction bases not matched to a gene: 4. The CDR3 loop is CASSLWSGGYTGELFF. The CDR3 DNA sequence: TGTGCCAGCAGCTTATGGAGCGGGGGGTACACCGGGGAGCTGTTTTTT. Variable domain in full (rest from reference TRBV7-8 and TRBJ2-2): GAGVSQSPRYKVAKRGQDVALRCDPISGHVSLFWYQQALGQGPEFLTYFQNEAQLDKSGLPSDRFFAERPEGSVSTLKIQRTQQEDSAVYLCASSLWSGGYTGELFFGEGSRLTVL.

The chain joins TRBV29-1 to TRBJ2-7; TRBD1 agrees at 7 bases. Trimming took 7 bases from V and 2 from J; bases not matched to a gene: 5. Per the germline V gene, CDR1 is SQVTM and CDR2 is ANQGSEA. The CDR3 spans 12 residues. As DNA, the CDR3 is TGCAGCGCAGAAGGGACAGCCTACGAGCAGTACTTC. Amino acid sequence: CSAEGTAYEQYF.

The chain employs TRBV20-1 and TRBJ2-3; D not certain. Germline V gene lookup returns CDR1 DFQATT and CDR2 SNEGSKA (reference sequence). Trimming stripped 2 bases from V and 3 bases from J, with 9 bases between. This CDR3 is 13 amino acids long. The CDR3 sequence: CSARSGFTDTQYF. The CDR3, as DNA: TGCAGTGCTAGATCAGGCTTTACAGATACGCAGTATTTT.

The chain has TRBV20-1 and TRBJ2-3; D not certain. This CDR3 region has 15 residues. CDR1 is DFQATT, CDR2 SNEGSKA, per germline (reference sequence). V shed 3 bases and J shed 0 bases, with 13 bases lying between them. CDR3 sequence: CSASGKTSSTDTQYF. The CDR3 DNA sequence: TGCAGTGCTAGCGGCAAGACTTCTAGCACAGATACGCAGTATTTT.